A selection of T cell receptor beta chains follows, all from one sample in a study of blood T cells in healthy people across ages. From the 5' RACE reads, TCRdb called clonotypes with MiXCR, one entry per CDR3 protein. Here the sample spans roughly 800,000 distinct CDR3 sequences, 58% being singletons. Sequenced input: blood. The source is a man aged 25 to 45 in good health. CDR3s include the opening cysteine and the closing phenylalanine or tryptophan. D genes are given only for firm matches. Clone size appears in some rows only: once, few, many, or a class for an expanded clone.

abundance: few
j_gene: TRBJ2-1
d_gene: -
v_gene: TRBV7-2
CDR3aa: CASSLGKGVYNEQFF
CDR3nt: TGTGCCAGCAGCTTGGGAAAGGGAGTTTACAATGAGCAGTTCTTC

abundance: -
j_gene: TRBJ2-6
d_gene: -
v_gene: TRBV28
CDR3aa: CATEKGSGANVLTF
CDR3nt: TGTGCCACCGAAAAGGGCTCTGGGGCCAACGTCCTGACTTTC

abundance: -
j_gene: TRBJ2-1
d_gene: TRBD2
v_gene: TRBV10-3
CDR3aa: CAIGFGAEVSGSYLNEQFF
CDR3nt: TGTGCCATCGGCTTTGGGGCCGAAGTAAGCGGGAGTTATCTGAATGAGCAGTTCTTC

abundance: -
j_gene: TRBJ2-1
d_gene: TRBD2
v_gene: TRBV20-1
CDR3aa: CSARGYDSGRAANEQFF
CDR3nt: TGCAGTGCTAGAGGATATGATAGCGGGAGGGCCGCGAATGAGCAGTTCTTC

abundance: -
j_gene: TRBJ2-1
d_gene: -
v_gene: TRBV2
CDR3aa: CASSAREGSYNEQFF
CDR3nt: TGTGCCAGCAGTGCGAGAGAGGGTTCCTACAATGAGCAGTTCTTC

abundance: few
j_gene: TRBJ2-7
d_gene: -
v_gene: TRBV30
CDR3aa: CAVGREQYF
CDR3nt: TGTGCTGTCGGGCGCGAGCAGTACTTC

abundance: -
j_gene: TRBJ2-3
d_gene: -
v_gene: TRBV5-1
CDR3aa: CASSPGFQSTDTQYF
CDR3nt: TGCGCCAGCAGCCCAGGGTTTCAAAGCACAGATACGCAGTATTTT

abundance: -
j_gene: TRBJ2-1
d_gene: TRBD2
v_gene: TRBV4-1
CDR3aa: CASSQGELIAGGNEQFF
CDR3nt: TGCGCCAGCAGCCAAGGAGAATTGATAGCGGGAGGAAATGAGCAGTTCTTC

abundance: few
j_gene: TRBJ2-1
d_gene: TRBD2
v_gene: TRBV20-1
CDR3aa: CSATGALAGSGFNEQFF
CDR3nt: TGCAGCGCAACCGGGGCCCTAGCGGGGAGCGGCTTTAATGAGCAGTTCTTC

abundance: -
j_gene: TRBJ2-1
d_gene: TRBD1
v_gene: TRBV11-2
CDR3aa: CASSFGQGNYNEQFF
CDR3nt: TGTGCCAGCAGCTTTGGACAGGGGAACTACAATGAGCAGTTCTTC

abundance: few
j_gene: TRBJ2-7
d_gene: -
v_gene: TRBV14
CDR3aa: CASSRRGSPYEQYF
CDR3nt: TGTGCCAGCAGCCGCCGGGGCAGCCCCTACGAGCAGTACTTC

abundance: few
j_gene: TRBJ1-2
d_gene: TRBD1
v_gene: TRBV5-5
CDR3aa: CASSFDRARYGYTF
CDR3nt: TGTGCCAGCAGTTTCGACAGGGCTCGCTATGGCTACACCTTC

abundance: few
j_gene: TRBJ2-5
d_gene: TRBD2
v_gene: TRBV20-1
CDR3aa: CSAPSGLAEETQYF
CDR3nt: TGCAGTGCTCCCTCCGGACTAGCGGAAGAGACCCAGTACTTC

abundance: -
j_gene: TRBJ1-2
d_gene: -
v_gene: TRBV20-1
CDR3aa: CSARGLEKYGYTF
CDR3nt: TGCAGTGCTAGAGGTCTGGAGAAGTATGGCTACACCTTC

abundance: -
j_gene: TRBJ2-3
d_gene: TRBD2
v_gene: TRBV20-1
CDR3aa: CSARGKGGVTDTQYF
CDR3nt: TGCAGTGCTAGAGGGAAGGGAGGGGTCACAGATACGCAGTATTTT

abundance: -
j_gene: TRBJ2-1
d_gene: TRBD2
v_gene: TRBV20-1
CDR3aa: CSASPGTSGHNEQFF
CDR3nt: TGCAGTGCTAGTCCCGGGACTAGCGGTCACAATGAGCAGTTCTTC